This T cell receptor beta chain was recovered during a study of blood T cells in healthy people across ages. Overall study: T cells yielded about one barcoded beta molecule per two cells through template switching. The study's findings and limits: Estimates of total diversity, which came from one million sequenced T cells, were considered to be underestimates.

Trimming left V 5 bases short and J 0 bases short, with 8 bases between. CDR1 SGHTA and CDR2 FQGNSA come from the germline V gene. This CDR3 has 15 residues. Of note for this clonotype: What it binds is not known.

For the second PCR, which ran for about 7 to 11 cycles, a sample-barcoded 5' primer and a J-beta primer mix were used. Template switching added a 12-random-nucleotide identifier to every cDNA molecule. TCRdb analysed the 5' RACE reads with MiXCR anew, one entry per CDR3 protein. The table has 710,000 or so distinct CDR3 sequences, about 30% seen once. Caucasian individuals from Russia who were healthy and aged 6 to 90 acted as donors. The V call is TRBV7-2, the J call TRBJ2-6; no clear D. The sequenced material came from blood. The sequence came from a woman of 80 years or more in good health. The CDR3 loop is CASSTGLSGANVLTF. CDR3 sequence (DNA): TGTGCCAGCAGCACCGGCCTCTCTGGGGCCAACGTCCTGACTTTC.